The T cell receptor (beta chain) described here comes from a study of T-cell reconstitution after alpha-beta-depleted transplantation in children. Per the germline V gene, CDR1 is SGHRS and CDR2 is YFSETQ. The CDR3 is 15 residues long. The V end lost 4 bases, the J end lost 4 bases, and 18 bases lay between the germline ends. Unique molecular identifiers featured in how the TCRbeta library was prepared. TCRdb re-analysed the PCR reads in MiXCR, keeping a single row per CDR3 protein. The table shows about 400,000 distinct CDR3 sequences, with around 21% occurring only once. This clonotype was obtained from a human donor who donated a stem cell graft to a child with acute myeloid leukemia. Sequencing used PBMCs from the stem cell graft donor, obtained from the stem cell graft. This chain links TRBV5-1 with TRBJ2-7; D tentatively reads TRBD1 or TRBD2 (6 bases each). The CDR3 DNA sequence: TGCGCCAGCAGCCTGAAGGGGGGAGAAGGGTACGAGCAGTACTTC. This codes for CASSLKGGEGYEQYF.